These 11 T cell receptor beta chains were all obtained from the same sample, sequenced in a study of T cell repertoires in cytomegalovirus infection. TCRdb ran MiXCR on the reads and lists one entry per CDR3 protein. This table has approximately 750,000 distinct CDR3 sequences, less than 40% appearing once. Sequencing was carried out using PBMCs. The receptors shown here come from a human donor in good health (CMV status not recorded). Some clones in this sample may be carry-over from other donors' samples.

The chain combines TRBV2 with TRBJ2-5, with a possible D match to TRBD2 (6 bases). This CDR3 is built from 15 residues. V dropped 6 bases and J dropped 2 bases, with 16 bases sitting between them. CDR1 and CDR2 from the germline V gene are SNHLY and FYNNEI. The DNA of the CDR3 is TGTGCCAGCAGAGCCACGGGACTGGTGCAAGAGACCCAGTACTTC. The encoded protein is CASRATGLVQETQYF.

This clonotype occurred a few times. This sequence joins TRBV30 and TRBJ1-1, with D possibly TRBD1 on 6 matching bases. There are 16 residues in the CDR3. Per germline, CDR1 GTSNPN and CDR2 SVGIG (reference sequence). Trimming removed 0 bases at V and 4 bases at J, with 18 bases between. The CDR3 here is CAWSVPRTGRGTEAFF. The CDR3, as DNA: TGTGCCTGGAGTGTCCCCCGAACAGGGCGGGGCACTGAAGCTTTCTTT. Drawing the rest from reference TRBV30 and TRBJ1-1, the complete variable domain is SQTIHQWPATLVQPVGSPLSLECTVEGTSNPNLYWYRQAAGRGLQLLFYSVGIGQISSEVPQNLSASRPQDRQFILSSKKLLLSDSGFYLCAWSVPRTGRGTEAFFGQGTRLTVV.

The chain has TRBV5-1 and TRBJ1-1; TRBD1 is a possible D gene (6 bases). The CDR3 is 14 amino acids. Deletions cut 0 bases from V and 4 bases from J, with 10 bases between. Germline V lookup: CDR1 SGHRS, CDR2 YFSETQ. CDR3 DNA: TGCGCCAGCAGCTTGGAAGGGGGTTTCACTGAAGCTTTCTTT. Translated: CASSLEGGFTEAFF.

The V and J genes are TRBV19 and TRBJ1-2; possible D gene TRBD1, 6 bases. Germline V gene lookup returns CDR1 LNHDA and CDR2 SQIVND (reference sequence). CDR3 size: 14 residues. V was clipped by 6 bases and J by 9 bases, with 20 bases between them. For the CDR3, the DNA is TGTGCCAGTAGCCTACCGGGACAACTATCGAGCTACACCTTC. Protein product: CASSLPGQLSSYTF.

This clonotype was seen a handful of times. The chain joins TRBV12-3 or TRBV12-4 to TRBJ2-2; D unclear. V was pared by 4 bases and J by 6 bases, with 15 bases between. CDR3 length: 15 amino acids. This CDR3 is CASSSPLSQSGELFF. The CDR3 nucleotides read TGTGCCAGCAGTTCGCCCCTCTCGCAGTCCGGGGAGCTGTTTTTT.

This chain uses TRBV6-1 with TRBJ1-6; D gene unclear. The CDR3 extends over 14 amino acids. The ends were cut back, 6 bases at V and 7 bases at J, with 13 bases in the middle. Germline assignment: CDR1 MNHNS and CDR2 SASEGT. The CDR3: CASSVTSQNSPLHF. The CDR3 bases are TGTGCCAGCAGCGTTACCAGCCAGAATTCACCCCTCCACTTT.

CDR3 in amino acids: CASSYLRQGRGGYTF. In DNA form, the CDR3 reads TGTGCCAGCAGTTATTTGAGACAGGGAAGGGGAGGCTACACCTTC. This chain connects TRBV28 to TRBJ1-2; 7 bases fit TRBD1. Germline V gene lookup returns CDR1 MDHEN and CDR2 SYDVKM. The CDR3 is 15 residues long. Germline trimming cut 4 bases from V and 8 bases from J; bases unmatched to any gene: 13.

This clonotype was seen just once. This chain links TRBV28 with TRBJ2-1; weak D call: TRBD1 (5 bases). V was clipped by 8 bases and J by 5 bases, with 19 bases between them. The CDR3 spans 15 residues. Germline CDR1 MDHEN, CDR2 SYDVKM. CDR3 sequence: CASHLGRVLHNEQFF. CDR3 DNA sequence: TGTGCCAGCCACCTGGGCAGGGTATTACACAATGAGCAGTTCTTC.

This clonotype was counted between two and nine times. The rearrangement links TRBV7-8 to TRBJ2-7, with D perhaps assigned TRBD1 or TRBD2 (5 bases each). V lost 4 bases and J lost 3, with 16 bases in between. This CDR3 region has 15 residues. CDR1 and CDR2 from the germline V gene are SGHVS and FQNEAQ. The DNA for the CDR3 is TGTGCCAGCAGCTATGATTTAACAGGAGGCTACGAGCAGTACTTC. As protein: CASSYDLTGGYEQYF. Full variable domain (outside the CDR3, taken from reference TRBV7-8 and TRBJ2-7): GAGVSQSPRYKVAKRGQDVALRCDPISGHVSLFWYQQALGQGPEFLTYFQNEAQLDKSGLPSDRFFAERPEGSVSTLKIQRTQQEDSAVYLCASSYDLTGGYEQYFGPGTRLTVT.

This clonotype was counted a few times. This chain connects TRBV7-9 to TRBJ1-1, with D maybe TRBD1 (5 bases). Deletions cut 2 bases from V and 0 bases from J, with 13 bases between. Germline V gene lookup returns CDR1 SEHNR and CDR2 FQNEAQ (reference sequence). This CDR3 contains 16 residues. CDR3 amino acids: CASSLRLGPLNTEAFF. Written as DNA, the CDR3 is TGTGCCAGCAGCTTAAGATTGGGACCTCTGAACACTGAAGCTTTCTTT.

A few counts support this clonotype. The V and J genes are TRBV28 and TRBJ2-7; D possibly matches TRBD1 or TRBD2 (5 bases each). Trimming stripped 2 bases from V and 12 bases from J, with 26 bases between. This CDR3 has 16 residues. Germline lookup yields CDR1 MDHEN and CDR2 SYDVKM. As DNA, the CDR3 is TGTGCCAGCAGTTTAGACCTAGGGGACCTCACCACTATCCGGTACTTC. This encodes CASSLDLGDLTTIRYF.